Listed below are T cell receptor beta chains from one sample, sequenced in a study of shared clonotypes between healthy human individuals. Generated by immunoSEQ multiplex PCR, the TCRdb table keeps only in-frame clones and is missing some. The sample has 2,500,000 or so clones; around 90% are singletons. Sequenced: naive CD4+ T cells sorted from blood. Receptor source: a man younger than 35 in good health. The CDR3 runs from the conserved cysteine through the conserved F or W. D genes are given only for firm matches. Clone size appears in some rows only: once, few, many, or a class for an expanded clone.

CDR3 protein,CDR3 DNA,clone size,D gene,V gene,J gene
CASTGTGVYGYTF,TGTGCCAGCACCGGGACAGGGGTCTATGGCTACACCTTC,.,TRBD1,TRBV18,TRBJ1-2
CSGLPREHQETQYF,TGCAGCGGACTACCCCGGGAGCACCAAGAGACCCAGTACTTC,.,.,TRBV29-1,TRBJ2-5
CASTARGVGGTEAFF,TGTGCCAGCACAGCGAGGGGGGTTGGCGGCACTGAAGCTTTCTTT,.,.,TRBV6-5,TRBJ1-1
CASSESTGSGNTIYF,TGTGCCAGCAGTGAATCAACAGGGTCCGGAAACACCATATATTTT,.,.,TRBV6-1,TRBJ1-3
CASRFPRNLGTDTQYF,TGTGCTAGCAGGTTCCCCCGTAATTTGGGCACAGATACGCAGTATTTT,.,.,TRBV7-7,TRBJ2-3
CASSLSDLINGEQYF,TGTGCCAGCAGCTTAAGTGACCTGATTAATGGCGAGCAGTACTTC,.,.,TRBV7-6,TRBJ2-7
CAISEAGETDTQYF,TGTGCCATCAGTGAAGCGGGAGAGACAGATACGCAGTATTTT,.,TRBD2,TRBV10-3,TRBJ2-3
CASSPGGSRNEKLFF,TGTGCCAGCAGCCCCGGGGGCTCAAGAAATGAAAAACTGTTTTTT,.,.,TRBV6-5,TRBJ1-4
CASSENYHTGNTIYF,TGTGCCAGCAGTGAAAACTATCACACTGGAAACACCATATATTTT,.,.,TRBV6-1,TRBJ1-3
CASRLAPTGELFF,TGTGCCAGCAGGTTGGCCCCAACCGGGGAGCTGTTTTTT,.,.,TRBV2,TRBJ2-2
CASSGQGSFRQFF,TGCGCCAGCAGTGGACAGGGTAGCTTTCGGCAGTTCTTC,.,TRBD1,TRBV10-2,TRBJ2-1
CASSLQGRETQYF,TGTGCCAGCAGCCTACAGGGGAGGGAGACCCAGTACTTC,once,.,TRBV5-4,TRBJ2-5
CASSPSSSSYNEQFF,TGTGCCAGCAGCCCCAGTAGTAGCTCCTACAATGAGCAGTTCTTC,.,.,TRBV9,TRBJ2-1
CASRLQGHTEAFF,TGTGCCAGCAGGCTACAGGGGCACACTGAAGCTTTCTTT,few,TRBD1,TRBV6-5,TRBJ1-1
CASSISGMTDTQYF,TGCGCCAGCAGCATTTCAGGGATGACGGATACGCAGTATTTT,.,.,TRBV5-1,TRBJ2-3
CASSLEAPGQSYEQYF,TGTGCCAGCAGCTTAGAGGCCCCGGGACAGTCCTACGAGCAGTACTTC,.,TRBD1,TRBV7-8,TRBJ2-7
CASGSRGDYEQYF,TGTGCCAGCGGGAGCAGGGGGGACTACGAGCAGTACTTC,.,.,TRBV2,TRBJ2-7
CATSRDLTVEGKDGYTF,TGTGCCACCAGCAGAGATTTAACAGTGGAGGGAAAGGATGGCTACACCTTC,.,.,TRBV15,TRBJ1-2
CASSLTGVGTEAFF,TGTGCCAGCAGCTTGACAGGGGTTGGCACTGAAGCTTTCTTT,.,TRBD1,TRBV11-3,TRBJ1-1
CAWNNRGRDYGYTF,TGTGCCTGGAACAACAGGGGGCGCGACTATGGCTACACCTTC,.,TRBD1,TRBV30,TRBJ1-2
CASKGGLGEKLFF,TGTGCCAGCAAAGGAGGGTTAGGCGAAAAACTGTTTTTT,.,.,TRBV2,TRBJ1-4
CASSLGQNYGYTF,TGTGCCAGCAGCCTTGGACAGAACTATGGCTACACCTTC,.,.,TRBV5-4,TRBJ1-2
CASSPNPGYNSPLHF,TGTGCCAGCAGCCCGAACCCGGGTTATAATTCACCCCTCCACTTT,.,.,TRBV7-9,TRBJ1-6
CASSMGPGGKNTEAFF,TGTGCCAGTAGTATGGGTCCAGGGGGCAAGAACACTGAAGCTTTCTTT,.,TRBD1,TRBV19,TRBJ1-1
CASSSSTSGDTDTQYF,TGTGCCAGCAGCTCTTCGACTAGCGGTGACACAGATACGCAGTATTTT,.,TRBD2,TRBV7-9,TRBJ2-3
CASRLTVNTEAFF,TGTGCCAGCAGACTGACAGTGAACACTGAAGCTTTCTTT,.,.,TRBV2,TRBJ1-1
CASSLRVEEQFF,TGTGCCAGCAGCTTGAGGGTGGAGGAGCAGTTCTTC,.,.,TRBV11-3,TRBJ2-1
CASSPSGPLNIQYF,TGTGCCAGCAGCCCTTCCGGACCCTTAAACATTCAGTACTTC,few,.,TRBV14,TRBJ2-4
CASSTQGVTEAFF,TGTGCCAGCAGCACCCAGGGGGTAACTGAAGCTTTCTTT,.,TRBD1,TRBV6-1,TRBJ1-1
CASSEAWGQKNSPLHF,TGTGCCAGCAGCGAGGCGTGGGGGCAGAAAAATTCACCCCTCCACTTT,.,.,TRBV9,TRBJ1-6
CASSQPLASGNGNEQFF,TGCGCCAGCAGCCAACCCCTTGCTAGCGGGAATGGCAATGAGCAGTTCTTC,.,TRBD2,TRBV4-1,TRBJ2-1
CAWSEDRGYQPQHF,TGTGCCTGGAGCGAGGACAGGGGATACCAGCCCCAGCATTTT,.,TRBD1,TRBV30,TRBJ1-5
CASSLILATLRNEQFF,TGTGCCAGCAGCCTGATCCTAGCAACCTTGAGGAATGAGCAGTTCTTC,.,.,TRBV7-9,TRBJ2-1
CAISESRDSYEQYF,TGTGCCATCAGTGAGTCCCGGGACAGCTACGAGCAGTACTTC,.,TRBD1,TRBV10-3,TRBJ2-7
CASSLSGQPSTDTQYF,TGCGCCAGCAGCTTGTCGGGACAGCCTAGCACAGATACGCAGTATTTT,.,TRBD1,TRBV5-1,TRBJ2-3
CASSNILSRGPTDTQYF,TGTGCCAGCAGCAATATACTGTCCCGGGGGCCCACAGATACGCAGTATTTT,.,.,TRBV27,TRBJ2-3
CASSEYPRTGAAFF,TGTGCCAGCAGTGAATACCCCCGGACAGGGGCCGCTTTCTTT,.,TRBD1,TRBV2,TRBJ1-1
CASSRDRNRNTIYF,TGTGCCAGCAGTCGCGACAGAAATAGAAACACCATATATTTT,.,.,TRBV6-5,TRBJ1-3
CASSYGAANYGYTF,TGTGCCAGCAGTTACGGCGCCGCTAACTATGGCTACACCTTC,.,.,TRBV6-6,TRBJ1-2
CASSSGLAGAVGVDEQYF,TGCGCCAGCAGCTCGGGACTAGCGGGGGCCGTCGGTGTCGACGAGCAGTACTTC,.,TRBD2,TRBV5-1,TRBJ2-7
CASSHKTGVSYEQYF,TGTGCCAGCTCACATAAGACAGGGGTCTCATACGAGCAGTACTTC,once,TRBD1,TRBV18,TRBJ2-7
CASSQRTYVLGYTF,TGTGCCAGCAGCCAAAGGACATATGTCTTAGGCTACACCTTC,.,.,TRBV14,TRBJ1-2
CASSPGAVYGYTF,TGTGCCAGCTCACCCGGGGCAGTGTATGGCTACACCTTC,.,.,TRBV18,TRBJ1-2
CASSLIGSPSEQYF,TGCGCCAGCAGCTTGATCGGGTCGCCCTCCGAGCAGTACTTC,.,.,TRBV5-1,TRBJ2-7
CASSVGRESEQYF,TGTGCCAGCAGTGTGGGCAGGGAATCCGAGCAGTACTTC,.,.,TRBV2,TRBJ2-7
CASSLRGPGELFF,TGTGCCAGCAGCTTAAGGGGCCCCGGGGAGCTGTTTTTT,.,.,TRBV7-2,TRBJ2-2
CASSLAGNNQPQHF,TGTGCCAGCAGCTTAGCAGGGAATAATCAGCCCCAGCATTTT,once,.,TRBV7-8,TRBJ1-5
CASSQVYGSSGNTIYF,TGCGCCAGCAGCCAAGTTTATGGGAGCTCTGGAAACACCATATATTTT,once,.,TRBV4-1,TRBJ1-3
CATKTGGSYNEQFF,TGTGCCACCAAAACAGGGGGTTCCTACAATGAGCAGTTCTTC,.,TRBD1,TRBV6-5,TRBJ2-1
CASSLGDGVLTGELFF,TGTGCCAGCAGTTTGGGGGACGGGGTCCTCACCGGGGAGCTGTTTTTT,.,.,TRBV27,TRBJ2-2
CAWSREAGELFF,TGTGCCTGGAGCCGGGAAGCCGGGGAGCTGTTTTTT,few,.,TRBV30,TRBJ2-2
CAWSLAKNIQYF,TGTGCCTGGTCCCTAGCCAAAAACATTCAGTACTTC,.,.,TRBV30,TRBJ2-4
CASSTDGRQRNTEAFF,TGTGCCAGCAGCACCGACGGCAGGCAACGGAACACTGAAGCTTTCTTT,.,.,TRBV21-1,TRBJ1-1
CASSLGSGGSDTQYF,TGTGCCAGCAGCTTAGGGAGCGGCGGTTCAGATACGCAGTATTTT,.,.,TRBV7-2,TRBJ2-3
CASSLTSVSTDTQYF,TGCGCCAGCAGCTTGACTAGCGTGAGCACAGATACGCAGTATTTT,.,TRBD2,TRBV5-1,TRBJ2-3
CASSFRTGTVKQYF,TGTGCCAGCAGCTTTCGCACAGGAACGGTCAAGCAGTACTTC,.,.,TRBV5-6,TRBJ2-7
CASSFTETQYF,TGTGCCAGCAGCTTCACCGAGACCCAGTACTTC,.,.,TRBV7-9,TRBJ2-5